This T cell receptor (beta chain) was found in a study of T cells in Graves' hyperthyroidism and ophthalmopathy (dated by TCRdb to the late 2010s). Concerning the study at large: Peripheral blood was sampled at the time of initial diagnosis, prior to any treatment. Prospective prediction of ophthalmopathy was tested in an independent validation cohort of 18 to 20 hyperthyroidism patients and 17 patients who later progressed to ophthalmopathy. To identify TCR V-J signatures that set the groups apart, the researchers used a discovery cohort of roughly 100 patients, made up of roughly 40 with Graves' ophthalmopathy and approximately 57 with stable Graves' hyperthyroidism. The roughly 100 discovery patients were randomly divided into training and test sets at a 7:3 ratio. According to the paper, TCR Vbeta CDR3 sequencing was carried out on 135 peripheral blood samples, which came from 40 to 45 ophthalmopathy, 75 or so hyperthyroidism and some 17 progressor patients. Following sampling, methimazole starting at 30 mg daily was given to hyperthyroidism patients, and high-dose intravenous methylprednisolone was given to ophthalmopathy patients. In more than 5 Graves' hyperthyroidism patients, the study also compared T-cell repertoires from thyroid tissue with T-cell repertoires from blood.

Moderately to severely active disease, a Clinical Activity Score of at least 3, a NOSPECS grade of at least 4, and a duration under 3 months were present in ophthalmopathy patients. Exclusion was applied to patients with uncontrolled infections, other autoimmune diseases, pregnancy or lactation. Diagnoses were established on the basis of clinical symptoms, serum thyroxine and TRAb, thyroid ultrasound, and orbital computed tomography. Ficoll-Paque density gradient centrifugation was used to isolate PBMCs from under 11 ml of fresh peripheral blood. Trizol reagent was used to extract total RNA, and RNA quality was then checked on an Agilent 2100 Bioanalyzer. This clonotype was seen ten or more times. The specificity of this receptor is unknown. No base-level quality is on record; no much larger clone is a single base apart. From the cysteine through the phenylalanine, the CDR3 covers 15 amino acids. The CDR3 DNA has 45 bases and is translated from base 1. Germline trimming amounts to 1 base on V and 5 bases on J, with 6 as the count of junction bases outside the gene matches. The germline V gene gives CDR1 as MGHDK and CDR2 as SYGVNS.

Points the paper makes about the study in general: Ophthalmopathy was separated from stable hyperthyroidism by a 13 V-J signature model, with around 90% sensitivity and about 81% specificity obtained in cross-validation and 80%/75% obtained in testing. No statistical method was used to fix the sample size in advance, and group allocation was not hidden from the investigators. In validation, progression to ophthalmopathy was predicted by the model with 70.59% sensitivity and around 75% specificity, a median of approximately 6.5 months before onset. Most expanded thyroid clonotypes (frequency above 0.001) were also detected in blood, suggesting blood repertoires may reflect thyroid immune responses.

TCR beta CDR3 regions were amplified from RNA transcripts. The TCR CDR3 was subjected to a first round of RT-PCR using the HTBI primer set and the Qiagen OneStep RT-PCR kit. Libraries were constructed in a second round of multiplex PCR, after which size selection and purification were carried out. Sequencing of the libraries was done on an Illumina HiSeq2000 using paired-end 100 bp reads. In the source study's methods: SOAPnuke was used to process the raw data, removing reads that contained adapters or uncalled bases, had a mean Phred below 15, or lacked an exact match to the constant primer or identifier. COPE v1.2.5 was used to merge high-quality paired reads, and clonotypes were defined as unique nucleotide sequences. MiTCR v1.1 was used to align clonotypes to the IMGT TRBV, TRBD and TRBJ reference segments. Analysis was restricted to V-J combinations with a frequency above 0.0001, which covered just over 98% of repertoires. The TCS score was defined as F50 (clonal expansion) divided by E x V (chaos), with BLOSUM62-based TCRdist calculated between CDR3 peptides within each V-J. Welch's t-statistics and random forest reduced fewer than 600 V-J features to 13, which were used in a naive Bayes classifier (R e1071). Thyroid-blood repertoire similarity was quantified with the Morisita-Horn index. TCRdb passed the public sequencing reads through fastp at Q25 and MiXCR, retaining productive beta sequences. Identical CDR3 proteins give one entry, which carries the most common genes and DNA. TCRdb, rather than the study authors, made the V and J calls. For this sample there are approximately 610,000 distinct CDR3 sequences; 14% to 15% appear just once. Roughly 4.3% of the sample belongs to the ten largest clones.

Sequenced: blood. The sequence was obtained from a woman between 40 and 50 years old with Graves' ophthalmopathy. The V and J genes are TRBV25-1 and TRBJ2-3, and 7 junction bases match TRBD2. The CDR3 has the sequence CASSELSGKGDTQYF. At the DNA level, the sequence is TGTGCCAGCAGTGAATTAAGCGGGAAGGGAGATACGCAGTATTTT.